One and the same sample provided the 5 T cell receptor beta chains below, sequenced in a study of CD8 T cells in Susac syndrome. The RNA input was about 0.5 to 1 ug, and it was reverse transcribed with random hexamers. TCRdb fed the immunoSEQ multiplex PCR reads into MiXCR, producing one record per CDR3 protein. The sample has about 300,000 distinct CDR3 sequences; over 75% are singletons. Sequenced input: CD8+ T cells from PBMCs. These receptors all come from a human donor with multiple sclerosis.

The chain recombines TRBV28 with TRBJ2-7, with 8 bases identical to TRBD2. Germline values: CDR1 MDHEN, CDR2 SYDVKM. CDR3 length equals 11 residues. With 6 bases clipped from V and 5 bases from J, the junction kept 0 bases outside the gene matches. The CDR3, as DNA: TGTGCCAGCAGGACTAGCGACGAGCAGTACTTC. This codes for CASRTSDEQYF.

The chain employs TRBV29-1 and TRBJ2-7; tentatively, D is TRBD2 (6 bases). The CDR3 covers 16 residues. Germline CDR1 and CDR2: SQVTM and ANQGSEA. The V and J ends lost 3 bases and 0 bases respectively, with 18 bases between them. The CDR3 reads CSVEGGDEAISYEQYF. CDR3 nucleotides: TGCAGCGTTGAGGGGGGAGATGAGGCTATCTCCTACGAGCAGTACTTC.

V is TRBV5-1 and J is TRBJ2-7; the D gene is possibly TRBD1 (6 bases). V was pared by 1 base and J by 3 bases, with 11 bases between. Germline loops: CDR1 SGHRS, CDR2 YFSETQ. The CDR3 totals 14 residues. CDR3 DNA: TGCGCCAGCAGCTTGAAGGGGGAATTCTACGAGCAGTACTTC. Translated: CASSLKGEFYEQYF.

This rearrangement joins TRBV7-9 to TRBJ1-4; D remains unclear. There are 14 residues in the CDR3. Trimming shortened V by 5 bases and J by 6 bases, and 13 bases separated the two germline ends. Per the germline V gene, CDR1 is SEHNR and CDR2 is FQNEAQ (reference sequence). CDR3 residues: CASSPGLADEKLFF. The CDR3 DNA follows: TGTGCCAGCAGCCCGGGCCTGGCAGATGAAAAACTGTTTTTT. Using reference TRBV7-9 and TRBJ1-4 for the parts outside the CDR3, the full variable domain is DTGVSQNPRHKITKRGQNVTFRCDPISEHNRLYWYRQTLGQGPEFLTYFQNEAQLEKSRLLSDRFSAERPKGSFSTLEIQRTEQGDSAMYLCASSPGLADEKLFFGSGTQLSVL.

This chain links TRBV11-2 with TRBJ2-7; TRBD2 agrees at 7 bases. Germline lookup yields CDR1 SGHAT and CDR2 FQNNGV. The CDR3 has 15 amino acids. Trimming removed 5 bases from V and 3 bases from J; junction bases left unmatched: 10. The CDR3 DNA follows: TGTGCCAGCAGCCTCCCGGTTTCTAGCGGCTACGAGCAGTACTTC. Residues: CASSLPVSSGYEQYF.